This T cell receptor beta chain originates from a study of T cells in Graves' hyperthyroidism and ophthalmopathy. Study-wide context: Staff took peripheral blood when the initial diagnosis was made, before any treatment began.

RNA transcripts provided the source from which TCR beta CDR3 regions were amplified. When the TCR CDR3 underwent first-round RT-PCR, the HTBI primer set was used. One entry per CDR3 protein, called by TCRdb with MiXCR from the multiplex PCR reads. The sample comprises hundreds of thousands of distinct CDR3 sequences, approximately 15% of which are singletons, and around 9.6% rests with the top ten. CDR1 and CDR2 (germline): MNHNS, SASEGT. The CDR3 extends over 16 amino acids. V trimming: 8 bases; J trimming: 3 bases; junction bases outside the gene matches: 12. Uncontrolled infections, other autoimmune diseases, pregnancy or lactation led to exclusion of patients. It was 10 ml of fresh peripheral blood that supplied the PBMCs. This clonotype has ten or more counts.

The clonotype comes from a woman aged 18-29 years with Graves' hyperthyroidism. The chain couples TRBV6-1 to TRBJ2-1; 8 bases fit TRBD1. The source material was blood. For the CDR3, the DNA is TGTGCCAGCCAAGAGCAGGGGGCAAAGCTCTACAATGAGCAGTTCTTC. This sequence encodes CASQEQGAKLYNEQFF.